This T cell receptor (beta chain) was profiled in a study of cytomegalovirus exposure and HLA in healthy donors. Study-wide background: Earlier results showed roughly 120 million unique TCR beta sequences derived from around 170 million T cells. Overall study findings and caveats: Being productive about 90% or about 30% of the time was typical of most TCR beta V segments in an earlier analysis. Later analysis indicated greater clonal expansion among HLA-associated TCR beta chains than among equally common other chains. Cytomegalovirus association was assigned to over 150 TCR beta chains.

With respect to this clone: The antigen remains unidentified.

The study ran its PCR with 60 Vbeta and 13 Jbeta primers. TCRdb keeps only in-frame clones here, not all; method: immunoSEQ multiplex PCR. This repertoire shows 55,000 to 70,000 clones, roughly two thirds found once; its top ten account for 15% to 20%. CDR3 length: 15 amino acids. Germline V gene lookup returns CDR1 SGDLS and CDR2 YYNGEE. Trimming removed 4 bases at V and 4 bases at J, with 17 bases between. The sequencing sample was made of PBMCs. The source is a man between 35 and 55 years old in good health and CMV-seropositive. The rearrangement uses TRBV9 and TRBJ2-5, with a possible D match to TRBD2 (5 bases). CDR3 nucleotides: TGTGCCAGCAGCCTATCTACTAGAGGACTAGAGACCCAGTACTTC. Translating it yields CASSLSTRGLETQYF.